These 2 T cell receptor beta chains came from one sample sequenced in a study of blood T cell repertoires in COVID-19 (dated by TCRdb to 2020 to 2021). Library preparation used the immunoSEQ multiplex PCR assay. TCRdb limited this immuneACCESS table to in-frame rearrangements with V and J called. A share of clones is missing; checked studies link under half to unresolved V genes, and the rest is unexplained. The sample data list about 400,000 clones, and nearly 90% of these were observed just once. Clones ranked in the top ten supply roughly 2% of the sample. Sequenced input: PBMCs or T cells enriched from blood (not recorded which). These TCRs come from a woman aged 40 to 50 with acute COVID-19.

The rearrangement links TRBV6-5 to TRBJ2-3; D ambiguous. Per germline, CDR1 MNHEY and CDR2 SVGAGI. V lost 10 bases to trimming and J lost 5 bases, with 10 bases between them. The CDR3 extends over 11 amino acids. The CDR3 is CANPQLDTQYF. The CDR3 nucleotides are TGTGCCAACCCACAGTTAGATACGCAGTATTTT.

This rearrangement joins TRBV28 to TRBJ2-2; TRBD1 aligns across 9 bases. The V gene's germline CDR1 is MDHEN and CDR2 SYDVKM. V gave up 2 bases and J gave up 5 bases; unmatched junction bases: 3. This CDR3 is built from 15 residues. CDR3 protein: CASSLGGTGTGELFF. CDR3 DNA sequence: TGTGCCAGCAGTTTAGGCGGGACAGGGACCGGGGAGCTGTTTTTT.